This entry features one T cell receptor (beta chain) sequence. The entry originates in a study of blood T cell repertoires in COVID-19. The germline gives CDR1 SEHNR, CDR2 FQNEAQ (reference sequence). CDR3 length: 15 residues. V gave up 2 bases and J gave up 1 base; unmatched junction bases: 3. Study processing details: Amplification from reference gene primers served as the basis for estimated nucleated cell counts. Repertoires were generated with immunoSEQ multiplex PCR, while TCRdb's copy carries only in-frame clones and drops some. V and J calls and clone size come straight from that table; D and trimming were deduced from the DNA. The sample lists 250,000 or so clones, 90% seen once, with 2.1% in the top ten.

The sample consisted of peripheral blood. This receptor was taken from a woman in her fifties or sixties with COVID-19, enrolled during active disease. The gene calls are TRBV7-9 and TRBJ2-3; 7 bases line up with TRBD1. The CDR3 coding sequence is TGTGCCAGCAGCTTATGGCAGGGGGGCACAGATACGCAGTATTTT. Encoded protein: CASSLWQGGTDTQYF.